These T cell receptor beta chains were read from a single sample in a study of T cells in localized non-small cell lung cancer. Only in-frame clones appear in the TCRdb table, and some are missing; sequencing was by immunoSEQ multiplex PCR. The sample yields 1,500 to 2,000 clones, under 30% seen once. The source was lung tumor tissue, collected before any cancer treatment. The source of these receptors is a woman aged 40 to 75 with stage II squamous cell lung carcinoma. Each CDR3 is given with its conserved first and last residue. D genes are given only for firm matches. Some rows mark clone size as missing; the rest say once, few, many or name a class of expanded clone.

j_gene,v_gene,abundance,d_gene,CDR3nt,CDR3aa
TRBJ2-7,TRBV12-5,NA,NA,TGTGCCAGCACCCTCCGGGACTCATCATCCTACGAGCAGTACTTC,CASTLRDSSSYEQYF
TRBJ1-5,TRBV28,NA,NA,TGTGCCAGCAGTTTCGCAGGGCTAAGCAATCAGCCCCAGCATTTT,CASSFAGLSNQPQHF
TRBJ2-5,TRBV5-1,few,TRBD2,TGCGCCAGCAGCTTGGCGGGGGGACTCCAAGAGACCCAGTACTTC,CASSLAGGLQETQYF
TRBJ2-1,TRBV6-7,NA,NA,TGTGCCAGCAGTTCACGGGTCGAGCAGTTCTTC,CASSSRVEQFF
TRBJ2-7,TRBV29-1,NA,TRBD2,TGCAGCGTTTGGACTAGCGGGAGCCTCCAGCAGTACTTC,CSVWTSGSLQQYF
TRBJ2-2,TRBV18,NA,NA,TGTGCCAGCTCACCGAGGACGGCTGTGAACACCGGGGAGCTGTTTTTT,CASSPRTAVNTGELFF
TRBJ2-5,TRBV6-8,few,NA,TGTGCCAGCAGTTTACTACCTCAAGAGACCCAGTACTTC,CASSLLPQETQYF
TRBJ2-3,TRBV29-1,NA,NA,TGCAGCGTTATGGCGGTCCAGGGCGCAGATACGCAGTATTTT,CSVMAVQGADTQYF
TRBJ2-7,TRBV11-3,medium-sized,TRBD2,TGTGCCAGCCAGGGAGGGACTAGCGCCTACGAGCAGTACTTC,CASQGGTSAYEQYF
TRBJ1-1,TRBV5-1,NA,NA,TGCGCCAGCAGCTTCGATCCTGGAAGGGGTACTGAAGCTTTCTTT,CASSFDPGRGTEAFF
TRBJ1-4,TRBV5-1,NA,NA,TGCGCCAGCAGCACCGGACGGGGGGAGAATGAAAAACTGTTTTTT,CASSTGRGENEKLFF
TRBJ2-2,TRBV5-1,NA,TRBD1,TGCGCCAGCAGCTCGCGATACCTGGGACAGCTCAACACCGGGGAGCTGTTTTTT,CASSSRYLGQLNTGELFF
TRBJ2-7,TRBV6-8,medium-sized,NA,TGTGCCAGCACCCCGGGATTATCCCGGGATCTCTACGAGCAGTACTTC,CASTPGLSRDLYEQYF
TRBJ2-7,TRBV6-8,NA,TRBD1,TGTGCCAGCAGCTCAACAGGGGGCATGGGGGAGCAGTACTTC,CASSSTGGMGEQYF
TRBJ2-3,TRBV11-3,NA,NA,TGTGCCAGCAGCTTTACCGGGGGGCGCACAGATACGCAGTATTTT,CASSFTGGRTDTQYF
TRBJ2-2,TRBV19,NA,TRBD2,TGTGCCAGTACCCAGCTAGCGGGAACCCTGACCGGGGAGCTGTTTTTT,CASTQLAGTLTGELFF
TRBJ2-7,TRBV28,medium-sized,TRBD1,TGTGCCAGCAAAGTTATAGCCGGGACAGGTATCTACGAGCAGTACTTC,CASKVIAGTGIYEQYF
TRBJ2-1,TRBV11-3,NA,TRBD2,TGTGCCAGCAGCTTGGTGTTAGCGGGAGAGGGTGAGCAGTTCTTC,CASSLVLAGEGEQFF
TRBJ2-1,TRBV12-5,NA,TRBD2,TGTGCTAGTGGTTTGAGTCTAGCGGGGGACCTAATAGAGGAGCAGTTCTTC,CASGLSLAGDLIEEQFF
TRBJ1-1,TRBV29-1,NA,TRBD1,TGCAGCGTTGATAGACAGGGCCGGGACACTGAAGCTTTCTTT,CSVDRQGRDTEAFF
TRBJ2-1,TRBV10-2,NA,TRBD2,TGCGCCAGCCTACTCCCGACCTGGGCGGGAGATCTCCACAATGAGCAGTTCTTC,CASLLPTWAGDLHNEQFF
TRBJ2-3,TRBV5-1,NA,NA,TGCGCCAGCAGCTTGGCTACTGGGGGCCCAGATACGCAGTATTTT,CASSLATGGPDTQYF
TRBJ2-7,TRBV6-8,large,NA,TGTGCCAGCAGTGGAGGGAACTCCTACGAGCAGTACTTC,CASSGGNSYEQYF
TRBJ1-2,TRBV6-8,NA,TRBD1,TGTGCCAGCAGTGCACCTCGCGTCGACAGGGGGGAAGGCTACACCTTC,CASSAPRVDRGEGYTF
TRBJ1-1,TRBV19,NA,NA,TGTGCCAGTAGTAGAAGATCCGGGACAATGAACACTGAAGCTTTCTTT,CASSRRSGTMNTEAFF
TRBJ1-2,TRBV11-3,few,NA,TGTGCCAGCAGCTCCGGACCGCGTTCCTACGGCTACACCTTC,CASSSGPRSYGYTF
TRBJ2-1,TRBV6-8,NA,NA,TGTGCCAGCAGTGGTCCAACAGGCTTCTCCTACAATGAGCAGTTCTTC,CASSGPTGFSYNEQFF
TRBJ2-1,TRBV29-1,few,TRBD2,TGCAGCGGTAGGGGGACTAGCGTCTACAATGAGCAGTTCTTC,CSGRGTSVYNEQFF
TRBJ2-2,TRBV11-3,NA,TRBD1,TGTGCCAGCAGCTTACCGCGGACAGGGTCCGGGGAGCTGTTTTTT,CASSLPRTGSGELFF
TRBJ1-3,TRBV6-8,medium-sized,TRBD1,TGTGCCAGCAGTGACAGGGCCCTCTCTGGAAACACCATATATTTT,CASSDRALSGNTIYF
TRBJ1-1,TRBV6-8,few,NA,TGTGCCAGCAGTTACTTGGTGGGGGATAACACTGAAGCTTTCTTT,CASSYLVGDNTEAFF
TRBJ2-4,TRBV4-1,NA,TRBD2,TGCGCCAGCAGCCATCCTAGCGGGAGAGGTGCCAAAAACATTCAGTACTTC,CASSHPSGRGAKNIQYF
TRBJ1-2,TRBV19,NA,TRBD1,TGTGCCAGTAGTGCTGGCGACAGGGGGGGTTACTATGGCTACACCTTC,CASSAGDRGGYYGYTF
TRBJ2-7,TRBV11-3,medium-sized,NA,TGTGCCAGCAGCTTGTGGGGGGAGTCTACCGAGCAGTACTTC,CASSLWGESTEQYF
TRBJ1-1,TRBV9,few,NA,TGTGCCAGCAGTGAAGAGGTAAAGGGAGCTTTCTTT,CASSEEVKGAFF